Listed below are T cell receptor beta chains from one sample, sequenced in a study of T cells after yellow fever vaccination. TCRdb itself ran the 5' RACE reads through MiXCR, one entry per CDR3 protein. The sample includes 250,000 to 400,000 distinct CDR3 sequences, 3.5% to 4.5% of them seen just once. The sequencing here drew on PBMCs, taken 15 days after the yellow fever booster vaccination. The source is a man aged 18 to 29 who received the YFV17D yellow fever vaccine. Each CDR3 is given with its conserved first and last residue. The D gene is left open where the match is weak. A clone size is listed for some rows: how often the clone was seen (once, few, many), or a class if it is expanded.

size: many
V: TRBV20-1
length: 16
J: TRBJ1-6
D: .
DNA: TGCAGTGCATACGCCCAGAGTGGGGCCGAGAGGGCACCCCTCCACTTT
CDR3: CSAYAQSGAERAPLHF

size: few
V: TRBV2
length: 13
J: TRBJ2-3
D: .
DNA: TGTGCCAGCAGTGAGCAACAGGCAGATACGCAGTATTTT
CDR3: CASSEQQADTQYF

size: .
V: TRBV11-1
length: 17
J: TRBJ2-1
D: .
DNA: TGTGCCAGCAGCGGAGAAGACAGATTAAGCTCCTACAATGAGCAGTTCTTC
CDR3: CASSGEDRLSSYNEQFF

size: many
V: TRBV6-2/TRBV6-3
length: 12
J: TRBJ1-1
D: .
DNA: TGTGCCAGCAGTTACGGGTTCACTGAAGCTTTCTTT
CDR3: CASSYGFTEAFF

size: .
V: TRBV12-3/TRBV12-4
length: 15
J: TRBJ1-6
D: .
DNA: TGTGCCAGCAGCCCAGGCCGGGGGCAATTGTCACCCCTCCACTTT
CDR3: CASSPGRGQLSPLHF

size: many
V: TRBV5-1
length: 15
J: TRBJ2-1
D: .
DNA: TGCGCCAGCAGCTTGGCCGGGACGGATTCAAATGAGCAGTTCTTC
CDR3: CASSLAGTDSNEQFF

size: .
V: TRBV7-9
length: 13
J: TRBJ1-2
D: .
DNA: TGTGCCAGCAGTTGGACAGTATCCTATGGCTACACCTTC
CDR3: CASSWTVSYGYTF

size: few
V: TRBV4-1
length: 16
J: TRBJ2-7
D: TRBD2
DNA: TGCGCCAGCAGCCAAACGCTGAGCGGGGCCACCTACGAGCAGTACTTC
CDR3: CASSQTLSGATYEQYF

size: .
V: TRBV7-3
length: 18
J: TRBJ1-3
D: .
DNA: TGTGCCAGCAGCTTAATGGGCGGCGGCAGCCTCTCTGGAAACACCATATATTTT
CDR3: CASSLMGGGSLSGNTIYF

size: many
V: TRBV7-9
length: 12
J: TRBJ1-1
D: .
DNA: TGTGCCAGCAGCTTAGGGGAGACTGAAGCTTTCTTT
CDR3: CASSLGETEAFF

size: many
V: TRBV6-2/TRBV6-3
length: 15
J: TRBJ2-5
D: TRBD1
DNA: TGTGCCAGCAGGACCGGACAGGGAGAGGGAGAGACCCAGTACTTC
CDR3: CASRTGQGEGETQYF

size: few
V: TRBV5-1
length: 14
J: TRBJ1-1
D: TRBD1
DNA: TGCGCCAGCAACACGGGACAGGGGAGCACTGAAGCTTTCTTT
CDR3: CASNTGQGSTEAFF

size: .
V: TRBV29-1
length: 14
J: TRBJ1-2
D: .
DNA: TGCAGCGTTGGCCCCCGTTTAACAGCTTATGGCTACACCTTC
CDR3: CSVGPRLTAYGYTF

size: few
V: TRBV7-2
length: 16
J: TRBJ1-4
D: TRBD1
DNA: TGTGCCAGCAGCCCTCAGTACAGGGGTGCAGGGGAAAAACTGTTTTTT
CDR3: CASSPQYRGAGEKLFF

size: many
V: TRBV7-2
length: 13
J: TRBJ2-3
D: .
DNA: TGTGCCAGCAGCTCCGCGCGGGATGATACGCAGTATTTT
CDR3: CASSSARDDTQYF

size: few
V: TRBV20-1
length: 13
J: TRBJ2-5
D: .
DNA: TGCAGTGCTCCGGGCCAAAACGGAGAGACCCAGTACTTC
CDR3: CSAPGQNGETQYF

size: many
V: TRBV5-1
length: 12
J: TRBJ2-1
D: .
DNA: TGCGCCAGCAGCTTCAAGGGATCTGAGCAGTTCTTC
CDR3: CASSFKGSEQFF

size: few
V: TRBV18
length: 17
J: TRBJ2-3
D: .
DNA: TGTGCCAGCTCACCCATTAGGGGCAGGGCTGGGACAGATACGCAGTATTTT
CDR3: CASSPIRGRAGTDTQYF

size: .
V: TRBV5-8
length: 16
J: TRBJ2-1
D: TRBD1
DNA: TGTGCCAGCAGCCTTTGGACAGGGGCCTCCTACAATGAGCAGTTCTTC
CDR3: CASSLWTGASYNEQFF

size: many
V: TRBV28
length: 12
J: TRBJ2-1
D: .
DNA: TGTGCCAGCAGTACACCAGGACGTGAGCAGTTCTTC
CDR3: CASSTPGREQFF

size: .
V: TRBV5-1
length: 13
J: TRBJ2-3
D: TRBD1
DNA: TGCGCCAGCAGCTTGGCCGGGACAGTTACGCAGTATTTT
CDR3: CASSLAGTVTQYF

size: few
V: TRBV27
length: 16
J: TRBJ2-3
D: TRBD2
DNA: TGTGCCAGCAGTTACGCTAGCGGGGGGTTCACAGATACGCAGTATTTT
CDR3: CASSYASGGFTDTQYF